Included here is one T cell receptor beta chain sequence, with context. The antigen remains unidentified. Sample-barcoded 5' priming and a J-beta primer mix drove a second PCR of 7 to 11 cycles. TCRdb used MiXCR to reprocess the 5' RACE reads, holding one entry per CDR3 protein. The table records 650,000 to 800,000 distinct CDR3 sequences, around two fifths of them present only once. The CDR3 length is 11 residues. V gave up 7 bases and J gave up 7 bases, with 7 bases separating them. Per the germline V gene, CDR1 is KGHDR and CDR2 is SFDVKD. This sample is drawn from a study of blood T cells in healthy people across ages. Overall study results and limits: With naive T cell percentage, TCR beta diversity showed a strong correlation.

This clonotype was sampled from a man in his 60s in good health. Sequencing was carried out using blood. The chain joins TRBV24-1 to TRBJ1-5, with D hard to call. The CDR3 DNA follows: TGTGCCACCAGGACTCCCCAGCCCCAGCATTTT. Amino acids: CATRTPQPQHF.